Sequencing of this T cell receptor (beta chain) was carried out in a study of CD8 T cells in Susac syndrome. There are 15 residues in the CDR3. The V and J ends lost 6 bases and 7 bases, in that order; junction bases with no gene match: 4. CDR1 is SNHLY and CDR2 is FYNNEI in the germline V gene. An input of roughly 0.5 to 1 ug of RNA was subjected to reverse transcription using random hexamers. Amplification of TCR beta CDR3 by immunoSEQ multiplex PCR spanned 54 Vbeta and 13 Jbeta. In TCRdb, the immunoSEQ multiplex PCR reads were re-called with MiXCR into one record per CDR3 protein. This sample has some 120,000 distinct CDR3 sequences; 94% occur once, and the top ten carry approximately 0.089%. The authors carried out high-throughput sequencing of TCR beta. They applied it to CD8+ and CD4+ T cells obtained from blood. Controls were age- and sex-matched healthy donors. The TEMRA cells underwent FACS enrichment, while the CD8+ and CD4+ T cells underwent negative isolation.

The chain couples TRBV2 to TRBJ2-2; 14 bases match TRBD2. The sequence came from a human donor in good health. The sequenced sample consisted of CD4+ T cells from PBMCs. The CDR3 DNA is TGTGCCAGCAGGGGGACTAGCGGGAGTGGCGGGGAGCTGTTTTTT. This gives the protein CASRGTSGSGGELFF.